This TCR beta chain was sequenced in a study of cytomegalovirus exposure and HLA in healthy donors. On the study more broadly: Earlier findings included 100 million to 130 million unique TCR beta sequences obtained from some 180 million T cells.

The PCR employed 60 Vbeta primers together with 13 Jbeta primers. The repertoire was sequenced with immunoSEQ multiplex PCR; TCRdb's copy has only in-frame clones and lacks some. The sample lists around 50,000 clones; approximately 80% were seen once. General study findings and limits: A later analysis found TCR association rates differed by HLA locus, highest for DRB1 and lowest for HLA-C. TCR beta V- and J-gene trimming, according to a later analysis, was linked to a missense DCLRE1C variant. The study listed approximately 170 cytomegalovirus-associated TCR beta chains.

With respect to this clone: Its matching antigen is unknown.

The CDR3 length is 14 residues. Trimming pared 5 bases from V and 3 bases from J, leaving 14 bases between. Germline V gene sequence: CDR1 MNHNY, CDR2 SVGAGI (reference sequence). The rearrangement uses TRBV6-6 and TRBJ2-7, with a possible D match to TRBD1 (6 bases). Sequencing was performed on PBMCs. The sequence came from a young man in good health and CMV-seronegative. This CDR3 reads CASSGGLTDYEQYF. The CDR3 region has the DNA TGTGCCAGCAGTGGGGGCCTAACCGACTACGAGCAGTACTTC.